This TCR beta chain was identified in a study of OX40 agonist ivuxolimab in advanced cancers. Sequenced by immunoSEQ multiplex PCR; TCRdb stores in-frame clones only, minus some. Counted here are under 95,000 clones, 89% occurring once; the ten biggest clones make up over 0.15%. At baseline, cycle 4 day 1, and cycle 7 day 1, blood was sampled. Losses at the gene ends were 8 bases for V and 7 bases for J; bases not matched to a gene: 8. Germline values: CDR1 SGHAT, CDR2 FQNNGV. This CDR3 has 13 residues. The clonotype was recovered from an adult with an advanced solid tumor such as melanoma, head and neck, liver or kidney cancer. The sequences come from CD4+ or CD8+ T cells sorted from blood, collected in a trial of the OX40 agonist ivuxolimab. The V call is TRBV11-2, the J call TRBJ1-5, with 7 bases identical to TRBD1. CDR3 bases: TGTGCCAGCGGCGACAGGGATGGGCAGCCCCAGCATTTT. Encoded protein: CASGDRDGQPQHF.